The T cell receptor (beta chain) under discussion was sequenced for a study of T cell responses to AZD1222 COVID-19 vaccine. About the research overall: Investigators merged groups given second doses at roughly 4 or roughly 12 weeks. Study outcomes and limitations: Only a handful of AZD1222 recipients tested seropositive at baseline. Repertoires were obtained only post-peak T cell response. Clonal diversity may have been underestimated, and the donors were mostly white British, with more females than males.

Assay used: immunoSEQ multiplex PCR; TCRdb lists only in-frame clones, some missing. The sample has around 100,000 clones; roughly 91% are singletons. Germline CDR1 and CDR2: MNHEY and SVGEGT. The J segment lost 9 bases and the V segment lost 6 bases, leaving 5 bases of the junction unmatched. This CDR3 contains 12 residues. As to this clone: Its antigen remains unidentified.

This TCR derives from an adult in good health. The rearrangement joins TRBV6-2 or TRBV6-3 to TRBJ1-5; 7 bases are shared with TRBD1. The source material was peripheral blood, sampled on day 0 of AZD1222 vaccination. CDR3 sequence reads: CASSRTGVPQHF. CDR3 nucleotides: TGTGCCAGCAGCCGCACAGGGGTGCCCCAGCATTTT.